These 20 T cell receptor beta chains share one sample of origin, sequenced in a study of blood T cell repertoires in COVID-19. Here immunoSEQ multiplex PCR was the method, and the copy in TCRdb shows in-frame clones only, minus some. The repertoire holds approximately 170,000 clones, with more than 75% as singletons. The sequenced sample consisted of peripheral blood. Source of these receptors: a man aged 18 to 29 with COVID-19, enrolled during active disease.

The chain has TRBV12-3 or TRBV12-4 and TRBJ2-7; 8 positions match TRBD1. The CDR3 extends over 13 amino acids. V shed 8 bases and J 1 base; nucleotides not matched to a gene: 4. The CDR3 reads CASLWTGSYEQYF. CDR3 bases: TGTGCCAGCCTATGGACAGGGTCCTACGAGCAGTACTTC.

The chain employs TRBV6-4 and TRBJ2-1; the match to TRBD1 covers 10 bases. The germline CDR1 and CDR2 sequences are MRHNA and SNTAGT. With 4 bases clipped from V and 3 bases from J, the junction kept 6 bases outside the gene matches. CDR3 length: 16 residues. CDR3: CASSVQGTGDYNEQFF. CDR3 nucleotides: TGTGCCAGCAGTGTTCAGGGGACAGGGGACTACAATGAGCAGTTCTTC.

This clone came up once. J is TRBJ2-7 and V is TRBV5-4; D is perhaps TRBD1 (6 bases). Germline V gene data show CDR1 as SGHNT and CDR2 as YYREEE (reference sequence). The CDR3 contains 14 residues. Deletions cut 4 bases from V and 4 bases from J, with 15 bases between. The DNA of the CDR3 is TGTGCCAGCAGCCAAGGAGTAGGGGGTTACGAGCAGTACTTC. Translating gives CASSQGVGGYEQYF.

The chain links TRBV6-2 or TRBV6-3 to TRBJ1-2, with D unclear. Trimming shortened V by 4 bases and J by 2 bases, and 11 bases separated the two germline ends. The germline CDR1 and CDR2 sequences are MNHEY and SVGEGT. This CDR3 has 14 residues. In DNA form, the CDR3 reads TGTGCCAGCAGTTTGGCGGAGTTGAACTATGGCTACACCTTC. Amino acids: CASSLAELNYGYTF.

The chain couples TRBV7-8 to TRBJ2-1; perhaps TRBD1 as D (6 bases). The CDR3 is 16 residues long. The V end lost 1 base, the J end lost 8 bases, and 18 bases lay between the germline ends. CDR1 and CDR2 from the germline V gene are SGHVS and FQNEAQ. Here the CDR3 reads CASSLVVVTGSHEQFF. CDR3 in DNA: TGTGCCAGCAGCTTAGTTGTGGTCACAGGGAGTCATGAGCAGTTCTTC.

V and J are TRBV13 and TRBJ2-1; no reliable D call. V lost 5 bases to trimming and J lost 2 bases, with 7 bases between them. The V gene's germline CDR1 is PRHDT and CDR2 FYEKMQ (reference sequence). The CDR3 is made up of 13 amino acids. The CDR3 nucleotides read TGTGCCAGCAGCCCCCCAGCCTACAATGAGCAGTTCTTC. This encodes CASSPPAYNEQFF.

The chain couples TRBV6-5 to TRBJ2-7; 7 nucleotides match TRBD2. This CDR3 spans 13 amino acids. Trimming at V came to 6 bases and at J to 3 bases, leaving 5 bases not matched to a gene. Germline V lookup: CDR1 MNHEY, CDR2 SVGAGI. Written as DNA, the CDR3 is TGTGCCAGCAGGGGGAGCGGGATCTACGAGCAGTACTTC. Encoded protein: CASRGSGIYEQYF.

This sequence joins TRBV7-9 and TRBJ2-7; 7 nucleotides agree with TRBD2. The trim removed 5 bases at V and 4 bases at J, leaving 11 bases unmatched. The CDR3 covers 15 residues. Germline CDR1 is SEHNR and CDR2 is FQNEAQ (reference sequence). Here the CDR3 DNA reads TGTGCCAGCAGCCGCGATTGGGGGGGTTTATACGAGCAGTACTTC. This encodes CASSRDWGGLYEQYF.

This chain links TRBV7-9 with TRBJ2-7; TRBD2 matches at 8 bases. The CDR3 spans 14 residues. V lost 1 base and J lost 3; bases outside the gene matches: 2. Germline values: CDR1 SEHNR, CDR2 FQNEAQ (reference sequence). The CDR3 spells CASSLGAGGYEQYF. In nucleotides, the CDR3 is TGTGCCAGCAGCTTAGGCGCGGGGGGCTACGAGCAGTACTTC.

V and J are TRBV7-8 and TRBJ2-1, with TRBD2 matching 9 bases. The CDR3 consists of 21 residues. CDR1 and CDR2 from the germline V gene are SGHVS and FQNEAQ. Trimming removed 0 bases from V and 8 bases from J; junction bases left unmatched: 23. CDR3 protein: CASSLARAGIIGLAIRDEQFF. The CDR3 bases are TGTGCCAGCAGCTTAGCTAGGGCAGGGATAATAGGACTAGCGATTCGGGATGAGCAGTTCTTC.

This clone was seen a few times. V is TRBV30 and J is TRBJ2-7; D gene ambiguous. Trimming cost V 3 bases and J 3 bases, with 15 bases left between them. Germline CDR1 reads GTSNPN; CDR2 reads SVGIG (reference sequence). This CDR3 contains 14 residues. The CDR3 spells CAWRENNGDYEQYF. The CDR3 coding sequence is TGTGCCTGGAGGGAGAATAACGGCGACTACGAGCAGTACTTC.

V is TRBV6-6 and J is TRBJ2-5, with 7 bases fitting TRBD1. The CDR3 length is 15 residues. Germline trimming cut 0 bases from V and 5 bases from J; bases unmatched to any gene: 6. Germline lookup yields CDR1 MNHNY and CDR2 SVGAGI (reference sequence). Here the CDR3 reads CASSYSTGEGETQYF. CDR3 DNA sequence: TGTGCCAGCAGTTACTCAACAGGGGAAGGGGAGACCCAGTACTTC.

The gene calls are TRBV29-1 and TRBJ1-1, with D tentatively TRBD1 (5 bases). V was trimmed by 6 bases and J by 3 bases, leaving 14 bases between them. Germline V gene sequence: CDR1 SQVTM, CDR2 ANQGSEA. This CDR3 is 13 amino acids long. The chain's CDR3 is CSVRPGGDTEAFF. The CDR3 DNA reads as TGCAGCGTGCGACCCGGGGGGGACACTGAAGCTTTCTTT.

The chain recombines TRBV28 with TRBJ2-1, with TRBD2 matching 10 bases. The CDR3 spans 18 residues. The V and J ends lost 2 bases and 12 bases, in that order; junction bases with no gene match: 19. CDR1 MDHEN and CDR2 SYDVKM come from the germline V gene. This CDR3 reads CASSLLAGVFRGSGGQFF. CDR3 nucleotide sequence: TGTGCCAGCAGTTTACTAGCGGGAGTTTTCCGGGGTTCAGGCGGGCAGTTCTTC.

V and J are TRBV13 and TRBJ2-7; TRBD2 matches 13 bases. CDR1 is PRHDT, CDR2 FYEKMQ, per germline (reference sequence). J lost 4 bases, V lost 5 bases, and 5 bases had no gene match. CDR3 size: 15 residues. CDR3 loop: CASSTGTSGTYEQYF. DNA for the CDR3: TGTGCCAGCAGCACTGGGACTAGCGGGACTTACGAGCAGTACTTC. Complete variable domain (other parts from reference TRBV13 and TRBJ2-7): AAGVIQSPRHLIKEKRETATLKCYPIPRHDTVYWYQQGPGQDPQFLISFYEKMQSDKGSIPDRFSAQQFSDYHSELNMSSLELGDSALYFCASSTGTSGTYEQYFGPGTRLTVT.

The J gene is TRBJ2-2, the V gene TRBV7-2; maybe TRBD2 (7 bases). The CDR3 extends over 19 amino acids. From germline, CDR1 is SGHTA and CDR2 FQGNSA. V lost 3 bases, J lost 4 bases, and 24 bases lay in between. The CDR3 loop reads CASSLGGRRFGGRTGELFF. CDR3 nucleotide sequence: TGTGCCAGCAGCTTGGGGGGGCGCAGGTTCGGCGGTCGCACCGGGGAGCTGTTTTTT.

The chain has TRBV30 and TRBJ2-7, with 9 bases lining up with TRBD2. This CDR3 comprises 15 residues. With 3 bases clipped from V and 3 bases from J, the junction kept 9 bases outside the gene matches. Germline-derived CDR1 and CDR2 are GTSNPN and SVGIG (reference sequence). The CDR3 coding sequence is TGTGCCTGGAGACGTTTGTCTAGCGGGATCTACGAGCAGTACTTC. It encodes CAWRRLSSGIYEQYF.

A few counts support this clone. The chain carries TRBV9 and TRBJ2-1; 10 nucleotides line up with TRBD2. V gave up 4 bases and J gave up 6 bases; unmatched junction bases: 10. Germline V lookup: CDR1 SGDLS, CDR2 YYNGEE. CDR3 length: 16 amino acids. The CDR3, as DNA: TGTGCCAGCAGCCACCCAGCTAGCGGGAGTCCCAATGAGCAGTTCTTC. It codes for CASSHPASGSPNEQFF. The whole variable domain, filled in from reference TRBV9 and TRBJ2-1, reads DSGVTQTPKHLITATGQRVTLRCSPRSGDLSVYWYQQSLDQGLQFLIQYYNGEERAKGNILERFSAQQFPDLHSELNLSSLELGDSALYFCASSHPASGSPNEQFFGPGTRLTVL.

Written as DNA, the CDR3 is TGTGCCAGCGGTAGCGGACTAGCGGGAGTCCCCTCCTACAATGAGCAGTTCTTC. Translation: CASGSGLAGVPSYNEQFF. The chain joins TRBV5-6 to TRBJ2-1, with TRBD2 identical over 13 bases. Germline loops: CDR1 SGHDT, CDR2 YYEEEE. After removal of 7 bases from V and 0 bases from J, the junction contained 10 bases not matched to a gene. This CDR3 is 18 amino acids long.

This clone was picked up one time. CDR3 loop: CASSAGTDHYGYTF. CDR3 nucleotides: TGCGCCAGCAGCGCCGGGACAGATCATTATGGCTACACCTTC. The chain recombines TRBV5-1 with TRBJ1-2, with TRBD1 identical over 7 bases. J gave up 5 bases and V 4 bases, and 8 bases lay outside the gene matches. The CDR3 contains 14 residues. CDR1 is SGHRS, CDR2 YFSETQ, per germline.